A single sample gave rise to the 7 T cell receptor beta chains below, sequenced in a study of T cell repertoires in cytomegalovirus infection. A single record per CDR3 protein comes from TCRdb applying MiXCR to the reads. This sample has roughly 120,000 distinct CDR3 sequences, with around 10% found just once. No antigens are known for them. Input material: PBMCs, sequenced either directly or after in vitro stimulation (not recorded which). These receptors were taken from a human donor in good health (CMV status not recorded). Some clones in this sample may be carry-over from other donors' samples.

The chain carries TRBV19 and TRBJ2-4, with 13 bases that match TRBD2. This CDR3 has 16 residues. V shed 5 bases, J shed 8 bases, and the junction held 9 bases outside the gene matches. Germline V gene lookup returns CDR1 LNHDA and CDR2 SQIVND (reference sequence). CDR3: CASSGRTSGSRDIQYF. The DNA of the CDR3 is TGTGCCAGTAGTGGAAGGACTAGCGGGAGTCGTGACATTCAGTACTTC. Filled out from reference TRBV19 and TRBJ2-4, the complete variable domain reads DGGITQSPKYLFRKEGQNVTLSCEQNLNHDAMYWYRQDPGQGLRLIYYSQIVNDFQKGDIAEGYSVSREKKESFPLTVTSAQKNPTAFYLCASSGRTSGSRDIQYFGAGTRLSVL.

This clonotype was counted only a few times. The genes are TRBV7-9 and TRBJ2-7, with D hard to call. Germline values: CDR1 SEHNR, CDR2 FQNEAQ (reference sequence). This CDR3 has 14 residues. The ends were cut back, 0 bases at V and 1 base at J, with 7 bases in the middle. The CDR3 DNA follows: TGTGCCAGCAGCTTAGCGTCACAGTCCTACGAGCAGTACTTC. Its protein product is CASSLASQSYEQYF.

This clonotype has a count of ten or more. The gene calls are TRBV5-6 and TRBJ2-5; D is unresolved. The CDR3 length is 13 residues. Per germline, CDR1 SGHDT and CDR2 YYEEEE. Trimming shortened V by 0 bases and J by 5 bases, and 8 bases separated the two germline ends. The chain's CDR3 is CASSLVGIETQYF. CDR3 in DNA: TGTGCCAGCAGCTTGGTAGGGATCGAGACCCAGTACTTC.

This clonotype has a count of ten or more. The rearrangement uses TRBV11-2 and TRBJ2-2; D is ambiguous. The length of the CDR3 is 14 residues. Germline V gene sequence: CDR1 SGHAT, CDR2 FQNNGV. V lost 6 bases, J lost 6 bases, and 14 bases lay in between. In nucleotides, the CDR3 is TGTGCCAGCAGTCAACGGGTATCTTCCGGGGAGCTGTTTTTT. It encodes CASSQRVSSGELFF.

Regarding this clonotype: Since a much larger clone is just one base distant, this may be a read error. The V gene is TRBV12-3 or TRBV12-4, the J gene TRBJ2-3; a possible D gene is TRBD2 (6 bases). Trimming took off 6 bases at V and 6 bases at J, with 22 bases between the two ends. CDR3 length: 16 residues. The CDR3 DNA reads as TGTGCCAGCAGCCAAGTCCGCGGGGTCAATAGGGATACGCAGTATTTT. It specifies CASSQVRGVNRDTQYF.

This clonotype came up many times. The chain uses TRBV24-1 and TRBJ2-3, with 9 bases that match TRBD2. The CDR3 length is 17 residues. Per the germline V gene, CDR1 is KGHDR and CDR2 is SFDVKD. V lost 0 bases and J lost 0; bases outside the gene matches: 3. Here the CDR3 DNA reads TGTGCCACCAGTGATTTGCTGACTAGCGGAAGCACAGATACGCAGTATTTT. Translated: CATSDLLTSGSTDTQYF.

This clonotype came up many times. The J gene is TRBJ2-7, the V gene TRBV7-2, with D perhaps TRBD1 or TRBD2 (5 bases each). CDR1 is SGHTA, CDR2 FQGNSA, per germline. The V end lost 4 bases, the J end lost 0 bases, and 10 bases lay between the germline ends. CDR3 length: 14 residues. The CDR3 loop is CASSSRDGSYEQYV. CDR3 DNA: TGTGCCAGCAGCTCCCGGGACGGCTCCTACGAGCAGTACGTC.